These 26 T cell receptor beta chains originate from one sample sequenced in a study of CD8+ T cells in alopecia areata. Isolated RNA was reverse transcribed into cDNA used as the sequencing template. Assay: immunoSEQ multiplex PCR; the TCRdb copy retains only in-frame clones and omits some. The sample has around 100,000 clones, none seen only once. The sequenced sample was lesional skin. The receptors were sampled from a C3H/HeJ mouse with alopecia areata. For this strain, the MHC haplotype corresponds to H2-k.

This clone showed up many times. Mouse gene names and germline throughout. The missing CDR3 end, 4 residues past where the read stops, is filled in from the germline J gene. V is TRBV13-3 and J is TRBJ2-7; 10 bases agree with TRBD2. V gave up 2 bases and J gave up 0 bases; unmatched junction bases: 5. The CDR3 covers 16 residues. Germline CDR1 NNHDY, CDR2 SYVADS. Partial CDR3 DNA: TGTGCCAGCAGTGACCCGGGACTGGGGAGCTCCTAT. The encoded protein is CASSDPGLGSSY. The full CDR3 protein is CASSDPGLGSSYEQYF.

This clone was observed many times. The genes are named according to mouse. The covered CDR3 bases are TGTGCCAGCAGTGAGTCCTGGGGCTATGCT. It translates to CASSESWGYA. The full CDR3 reads CASSESWGYAEQFF. The rearrangement joins TRBV13-3 to TRBJ2-1, with D maybe TRBD2 (6 bases). The read is 4 residues too short to cover the CDR3 end, so that end is filled in from the germline J gene. The CDR3 has 14 amino acids. CDR1 is NNHDY, CDR2 SYVADS, per germline. V dropped 2 bases and J dropped 3 bases, with 9 bases sitting between them.

Note on this clone: Each gene name is a mouse one. The CDR3 is cut off 4 residues early in the read; its end comes from the germline J gene. The rearrangement links TRBV19 to TRBJ2-7; tentative D call: TRBD2 (6 bases). The V end lost 6 bases, the J end lost 1 base, and 14 bases lay between the germline ends. Looked up from germline, CDR1 is FNHDT and CDR2 is SITEND (reference sequence). The CDR3 has 14 residues. The sequenced part of the CDR3 DNA is TGTGCCAGCACCCCCGGGACTAGATCCTAT. Translated, it gives CASTPGTRSY. The complete CDR3 protein is CASTPGTRSYEQYF.

This clone was observed a few times. All gene names here are mouse names. With the read ending 4 residues before the CDR3 end, the germline J gene is used to fill in that end. The chain recombines TRBV19 with TRBJ2-1; 8 positions agree with TRBD1. Germline V gives CDR1 FNHDT, CDR2 SITEND (reference sequence). The CDR3 runs to 17 residues. J gave up 0 bases and V 2 bases, and 7 bases lay outside the gene matches. The covered CDR3 bases are TGTGCCAGCAGTATCAGACAGGGGTGGGCTAACTATGCT. It encodes CASSIRQGWANYA. The entire CDR3 protein is CASSIRQGWANYAEQFF.

Comments on this clone: Gene names and germline match the mouse. The CDR3 goes on 4 residues after the read ends, and that part is filled in from the germline J gene. The chain carries TRBV13-3 and TRBJ2-1, with TRBD1 identical over 11 bases. The CDR3 consists of 15 residues. Per germline, CDR1 NNHDY and CDR2 SYVADS. Trimming at V came to 3 bases and at J to 6 bases, leaving 5 bases not matched to a gene. The DNA read from the CDR3 is TGTGCCAGCAGTGCCGGGACAGGGGGAGGTGCT. Its translation is CASSAGTGGGA. The whole CDR3 protein is CASSAGTGGGAEQFF.

This clone appeared a few times. Germline and genes here are mouse. CDR3 in amino acids: CASSFGQGYAEQFF. CDR3 DNA (partial): TGTGCCAGCAGTTTCGGACAGGGGTATGCT. The chain combines TRBV14 with TRBJ2-1, with 9 bases matching TRBD1. With the read ending 4 residues before the CDR3 end, the germline J gene is used to fill in that end. Germline loops: CDR1 SGHDT, CDR2 FRDEAV. This CDR3 comprises 14 residues. Germline trimming cut 1 base from V and 4 bases from J; bases unmatched to any gene: 0.

There are many counts of this clone. Mouse gene names apply. The observed sequence ends 4 residues before the CDR3 terminus, with the missing tail filled in from the germline J gene. The sample has other DNA sequences that encode this CDR3 too. This rearrangement joins TRBV13-3 to TRBJ2-1, with 9 nucleotides matching TRBD2. Per the germline V gene, CDR1 is NNHDY and CDR2 is SYVADS. The CDR3 spans 14 residues. J lost 1 base, V lost 6 bases, and 2 bases had no gene match. The CDR3 sequence: CASNLGGNYAEQFF. The CDR3 DNA, read in part, is TGTGCCAGCAACCTGGGGGGGAACTATGCT.

Remarks on this clone: Gene names refer to mouse genes. Read coverage stops 4 residues before the CDR3 terminus; the germline J gene supplies the remainder. The rearrangement joins TRBV13-3 to TRBJ2-5, with D perhaps matching TRBD2 (6 bases). Trimming stripped 2 bases from V and 3 bases from J, with 13 bases between. The CDR3 extends over 15 amino acids. From germline, CDR1 is NNHDY and CDR2 SYVADS. CDR3 DNA, as far as it was read: TGTGCCAGCAGTGACGTCCGGGACTTTCAAGAC. It is translated as CASSDVRDFQD. The whole CDR3 reads CASSDVRDFQDTQYF.

This clone was found a few times. Mouse gene names apply. The observed sequence ends 4 residues before the CDR3 terminus, with the missing tail filled in from the germline J gene. The chain couples TRBV13-3 to TRBJ2-2; 9 bases match TRBD2. The CDR3 sequence is 18 residues long. Germline V gene data show CDR1 as NNHDY and CDR2 as SYVADS. J was trimmed by 1 base and V by 1 base; bases with no gene match: 8. The covered CDR3 bases are TGTGCCAGCAGTGATCCCGGGACTGGGTCGCGAAACACCGGG. It encodes CASSDPGTGSRNTG. The full CDR3 protein reads CASSDPGTGSRNTGQLYF.

This clone was counted between two and nine times. Gene and germline names: mouse. The missing CDR3 end, 4 residues past where the read stops, is filled in from the germline J gene. V gene TRBV13-3 combines with J gene TRBJ2-5, with TRBD1 as a possible D gene (6 bases). The CDR3 has 16 residues. Germline-derived CDR1 and CDR2 are NNHDY and SYVADS. Trimming removed 0 bases at V and 1 base at J, with 12 bases between. The CDR3 region is CASSDAGGTYQDTQYF. The sequenced CDR3 bases are TGTGCCAGCAGTGATGCTGGAGGGACATACCAAGAC.

There are a few counts of this clone. Genes and germline are mouse. The CDR3 is cut off 4 residues early in the read; its end comes from the germline J gene. The chain links TRBV13-2 to TRBJ2-2; 14 positions match TRBD2. Germline trimming cut 3 bases from V and 4 bases from J; bases unmatched to any gene: 5. The CDR3 consists of 17 residues. Germline lookup yields CDR1 NNHNN and CDR2 SYGAGS (reference sequence). Partial CDR3 DNA: TGTGCCAGCGGTGGCGGGACTGGGGGGGCGCCCACCGGG. Translating it yields CASGGGTGGAPTG. The complete CDR3 sequence is CASGGGTGGAPTGQLYF.

This clone was detected a few times. Gene and germline names: mouse. The missing CDR3 end, 4 residues past where the read stops, is filled in from the germline J gene. This chain joins TRBV13-3 and TRBJ2-4, with TRBD2 identical over 10 bases. V gave up 0 bases and J gave up 0 bases; unmatched junction bases: 4. CDR1 and CDR2 from the germline V gene are NNHDY and SYVADS. The CDR3 covers 17 residues. CDR3 DNA (partial): TGTGCCAGCAGTGATGGGGGACTGGGGTCTAGTCAAAAC. Its translation: CASSDGGLGSSQN. The full-length CDR3 reads as CASSDGGLGSSQNTLYF.

As to this clone: Gene and germline names: mouse. The DNA ends 4 residues before the CDR3 does, and the rest of the CDR3 is filled in from the germline J gene. The V gene is TRBV5, the J gene TRBJ2-5, with D possibly TRBD2 on 6 matching bases. Per the germline V gene, CDR1 is LGHNA and CDR2 is YNLKQL (reference sequence). This CDR3 has 15 residues. V was pared by 5 bases and J by 0 bases, with 12 bases between. The covered CDR3 bases are TGTGCCAGCAGCTCTCAACTGGGAAACCAAGAC. Translating gives CASSSQLGNQD. In full, the CDR3 reads CASSSQLGNQDTQYF.

This clone was observed a few times. Any gene name here is a mouse gene name. The read is 4 residues too short to cover the CDR3 end, so that end is filled in from the germline J gene. This chain joins TRBV13-3 and TRBJ2-4; TRBD2 matches 8 bases. The V gene end was trimmed by 2 bases and the J gene end by 0 bases; junction bases not matched to a gene: 5. CDR1 is NNHDY, CDR2 SYVADS, per germline. The CDR3 covers 16 residues. The CDR3 bases that were read are TGTGCCAGCAGTGACGGGACTGGTCCTAGTCAAAAC. As protein: CASSDGTGPSQN. The entire CDR3 is CASSDGTGPSQNTLYF.

This clone showed up just a few times. The gene symbols are mouse symbols. From the germline J gene comes the end of the CDR3, since the read stops 4 residues before it. This chain connects TRBV19 to TRBJ1-4; 7 nucleotides agree with TRBD1. In germline, CDR1 is FNHDT, CDR2 SITEND (reference sequence). V dropped 2 bases and J dropped 2; count of bases not matched to a gene: 3. CDR3 length: 15 residues. The CDR3 DNA, read in part, is TGTGCCAGCAGTATCGGGGACAGATCCAACGAA. It codes for CASSIGDRSNE. From start to end, the CDR3 is CASSIGDRSNERLFF.

Concerning this clone: Gene names denote mouse genes. CDR3 residues: CASSVDRGGTGQLYF. The sequenced part of the CDR3 DNA is TGTGCCAGCAGCGTGGACAGGGGCGGCACCGGG. The rearrangement uses TRBV13-3 and TRBJ2-2, with TRBD1 identical over 9 bases. The read ends 4 residues early relative to the CDR3; the germline J gene fills the gap. The CDR3 runs to 15 residues. In germline, CDR1 is NNHDY, CDR2 SYVADS. V lost 5 bases and J lost 4; bases outside the gene matches: 6.

This clone was observed a handful of times. The gene names given are mouse names. The CDR3 end is not reached by the read, which stops 4 residues before it; the germline J gene fills it in. This chain joins TRBV13-3 and TRBJ2-7, with 8 bases identical to TRBD1. The CDR3 loop spans 14 amino acids. Trimming at V came to 5 bases and at J to 0 bases, leaving 4 bases not matched to a gene. Germline CDR1 and CDR2: NNHDY and SYVADS. CDR3 DNA, as far as it was read: TGTGCCAGCAGGGCGGACAGGGTCTCCTAT. Amino acids: CASRADRVSY. The CDR3 in its entirety is CASRADRVSYEQYF.

The table lists this clone with many counts. All gene names here are mouse names. The CDR3 end is not reached by the read, which stops 4 residues before it; the germline J gene fills it in. V usage is TRBV13-3 and J usage is TRBJ1-4; D is possibly TRBD1 (6 bases). With 1 base removed from V and 2 bases from J, the gap between germline ends came to 12 bases. The CDR3 totals 16 residues. Germline lookup yields CDR1 NNHDY and CDR2 SYVADS. The sequenced part of the CDR3 DNA is TGTGCCAGCAGTGATTCCGGGACAACGTCCAACGAA. Encoded protein: CASSDSGTTSNE. The entire CDR3 reads CASSDSGTTSNERLFF.

As regards this clone: Gene names follow the mouse nomenclature. With the read ending 4 residues before the CDR3 end, the germline J gene is used to fill in that end. The V gene is TRBV13-2, the J gene TRBJ2-1, with 7 bases that match TRBD1. CDR1 and CDR2 from the germline V gene are NNHNN and SYGAGS (reference sequence). J was trimmed by 1 base and V by 3 bases; bases with no gene match: 4. This CDR3 has 15 amino acids. CDR3 region: CASGGRTGNYAEQFF. The sequenced CDR3 bases are TGTGCCAGCGGTGGTCGGACAGGAAACTATGCT.

Worth noting for this clone: These gene names are mouse names. The sequenced fragment ends 4 residues before the CDR3 boundary, so the rest is inferred from the germline J gene. This sequence joins TRBV13-3 and TRBJ2-4; 10 bases line up with TRBD1. Germline lookup yields CDR1 NNHDY and CDR2 SYVADS. The CDR3 spans 14 residues. V trimming: 5 bases; J trimming: 3 bases; junction bases outside the gene matches: 3. This chain's CDR3 is CASRGTGVQNTLYF. The covered CDR3 bases are TGTGCCAGCAGAGGGACAGGGGTGCAAAAC.

This clone has a handful of counts. Gene and germline names: mouse. The read ends 4 residues shy of where the CDR3 ends; the end is completed using the germline J gene. The genes are TRBV13-1 and TRBJ1-4; possibly TRBD1 for D (5 bases). The ends were cut back, 0 bases at V and 4 bases at J, with 7 bases in the middle. This CDR3 contains 14 residues. Germline V CDR1 and CDR2: NSHNY, SYGAGN. The CDR3 region is CASSDADSNERLFF. The CDR3 bases that were read are TGTGCCAGCAGTGATGCTGACAGCAACGAA.

For this clone: Germline and genes here are mouse. Read data end 4 residues before the CDR3 end; the end is taken from the germline J gene. This sequence joins TRBV13-3 and TRBJ1-2; tentative D call: TRBD1 (6 bases). Trimming stripped 1 base from V and 3 bases from J, with 13 bases between. The CDR3 loop spans 15 amino acids. Germline V gives CDR1 NNHDY, CDR2 SYVADS. This chain's CDR3 is CASSDSRGGDSDYTF. Incomplete CDR3 DNA: TGTGCCAGCAGTGATAGCAGGGGAGGGGACTCC.

In the case of this clone: TCRdb lists a protein that is different at residue 13 from the translated DNA; the protein given here uses the DNA translation. Gene names denote mouse genes. Sequencing ends 3 residues short of the CDR3 end; the germline J gene provides the rest. This chain uses TRBV13-2 with TRBJ1-6; TRBD1 matches at 9 bases. TRBJ1-6 is flagged as an ORF with uncertain function. The CDR3 spans 16 residues. The trim removed 3 bases at V and 1 base at J, leaving 2 bases unmatched. The germline gives CDR1 NNHNN, CDR2 SYGAGS (reference sequence). CDR3 DNA, as far as it was read: TGTGCCAGCGGTGGAACAGGGGGCTCCTATAATTCGCCC. It specifies CASGGTGGSYNSP. The whole CDR3 is CASGGTGGSYNSPLYF.

This clone has only a few counts. Gene names follow the mouse nomenclature. The DNA ends 4 residues before the CDR3 does, and the rest of the CDR3 is filled in from the germline J gene. V gene TRBV31 combines with J gene TRBJ2-3; the D gene is possibly TRBD2 (6 bases). This CDR3 spans 15 amino acids. V was clipped by 0 bases and J by 0 bases, with 10 bases between them. CDR1 is GKSSPN, CDR2 SITVG, per germline. This chain's CDR3 is CAWSLLGVSAETLYF. The CDR3 DNA, read in part, is TGTGCCTGGAGTCTCTTGGGGGTTAGTGCAGAA.

With respect to this clone: Gene names and germline match the mouse. The read ends 4 residues shy of where the CDR3 ends; the end is completed using the germline J gene. The J gene is TRBJ1-2, the V gene TRBV13-1; TRBD1 is a possible D gene (6 bases). This CDR3 has 15 residues. Looked up from germline, CDR1 is NSHNY and CDR2 is SYGAGN. V dropped 0 bases and J dropped 0 bases, with 9 bases sitting between them. CDR3 amino acids: CASSDEGHPNSDYTF. The DNA read from the CDR3 is TGTGCCAGCAGTGATGAGGGACACCCAAACTCC.

Of note for this clone: Mouse gene names and germline throughout. The read ends 4 residues early relative to the CDR3; the germline J gene fills the gap. V and J are TRBV13-2 and TRBJ2-2, with 7 nucleotides matching TRBD1. V shed 1 base, J shed 3 bases, and the junction held 3 bases outside the gene matches. CDR3 length equals 15 residues. Germline V gene sequence: CDR1 NNHNN, CDR2 SYGAGS (reference sequence). The sequenced CDR3 bases are TGTGCCAGCGGTGATCACAGGGGATACACCGGG. It encodes CASGDHRGYTG. From start to end, the CDR3 is CASGDHRGYTGQLYF.